Each of the 22 T cell receptor beta chains below was sequenced from the same sample in a study of CD8+CD57+ T cells in acquired aplastic anemia (dated by TCRdb to 2016 to 2019). Expansion of CD8+CD57+ cells had been shown by flow cytometry in the patients chosen for sequencing. The instrument was an Illumina HiSeq 2000. Genomic DNA served as template for TCR beta VDJ combination and CDR3 sequence profiling. TCRdb trimmed the raw reads at Q25, called clones with MiXCR and kept productive beta chains. Records with the same CDR3 protein are collapsed into one entry carrying the most frequent genes and DNA. The sample records fewer than 300,000 distinct CDR3 sequences, roughly 82% of which are singletons. The top ten clones comprise over 35% of the sample. Material: sorted CD4+, CD8+, or CD8+CD57+ T cells (not recorded which) from PBMCs. Source of these receptors: a human donor with aplastic anemia.

As to this clonotype: Since the CDR3 does not end with the conserved phenylalanine or tryptophan, this likely comes from a read error. It is unclear where the CDR3 begins or ends on the DNA, so no DNA is shown, and the CDR3 is as TCRdb lists it. The J gene is TRBJ1-5, the V gene TRBV7-8. Germline V gives CDR1 SGHVS, CDR2 FQNEAQ. The CDR3 spans 16 residues, counting both ends. CDR3 amino acids: CASSLARGSDTQYFGP.

Details on this clonotype: Relative to the germline gene, one junction end is altered; a read error may explain this. The chain links TRBV7-6 to TRBJ2-2, with a weak D call TRBD1 (5 bases). Germline values: CDR1 SGHVS, CDR2 FNYEAQ. The CDR3 is 14 residues long. The CDR3 DNA reads TGTGCCAGCAGCTTAGCCCACGAGACAGAAGAGACGTTGTTT. Residues: CASSLAHETEETLF.

This clonotype appeared once. V and J are TRBV9 and TRBJ1-2; the D gene is possibly TRBD1 (5 bases). Germline lookup yields CDR1 SGDLS and CDR2 YYNGEE. The CDR3 extends over 15 amino acids. V was pared by 3 bases and J by 12 bases, with 24 bases between. CDR3 nucleotide sequence: TGTGCCAGCAGCGGGGACGCACGAAGCGGCTCTGGGGACACCTTC. This encodes CASSGDARSGSGDTF.

Remarks on this clonotype: An end of the junction differs from the germline gene, which may be a read error. The V call is TRBV24-1, the J call TRBJ2-7; D not certain. The J call may be incorrect, as the DNA end agrees better with TRBJ1-1. This CDR3 is 14 amino acids long. CDR1 and CDR2 from the germline V gene are KGHDR and SFDVKD. The CDR3 sequence: CATSAGPANSEAFF. CDR3 DNA: TGTGCCACCAGTGCCGGGCCGGCGAACTCTGAAGCTTTCTTT.

This clonotype was seen ten or more times. The chain has TRBV20-1 and TRBJ2-7; no definite D call. Germline V gene lookup returns CDR1 DFQATT and CDR2 SNEGSKA (reference sequence). The CDR3 totals 13 residues. V was cut by 2 bases and J by 0 bases, with 8 bases left in between. The CDR3 loop reads CSARSQDSYEQYV. As DNA, the CDR3 is TGCAGTGCTAGATCCCAGGACTCCTACGAGCAGTACGTC.

This clonotype was counted a few times. This chain joins TRBV19 and TRBJ2-3; 7 bases are a match to TRBD2. Germline-derived CDR1 and CDR2 are LNHDA and SQIVND (reference sequence). The CDR3 consists of 12 residues. Trimming took 8 bases from V and 6 from J; bases not matched to a gene: 5. The CDR3 loop is CASGLVSDTQYF. CDR3 bases: TGTGCCAGTGGACTAGTATCGGATACGCAGTATTTT.

A remark on this clonotype: At one end the junction does not follow the germline gene, possibly because of a read error. This chain uses TRBV7-8 with TRBJ1-4; D might be TRBD1 (5 bases). There are 16 residues in the CDR3. Germline assignment: CDR1 SGHVS and CDR2 FQNEAQ. CDR3 DNA sequence: TGTGCCAGCAGCCTAGCGGGAGGGACCGATACAGAGTATCTGTTTTTT. The encoded protein is CASSLAGGTDTEYLFF.

Worth noting for this clonotype: A read error may account for a junction end that differs from germline. The chain joins TRBV7-9 to TRBJ2-3; 7 bases align to TRBD1. The germline gives CDR1 SEHNR, CDR2 FQNEAQ (reference sequence). This CDR3 has 15 amino acids. The CDR3 protein is CASSLQGQSTDTQYF. DNA for the CDR3: TGTGCCAGCAGCTTACAGGGACAGAGCACAGACACGCAGTATTTT.

CDR3 bases: TGTGCCAGCAGCTTGCAGAGGGGCGGGGTCGTATATGGCTACACCTTC. Translated: CASSLQRGGVVYGYTF. The rearrangement uses TRBV7-9 and TRBJ1-2, with D maybe TRBD1 (5 bases). V lost 3 bases and J 5 bases, leaving 19 bases between the germline ends. CDR3 length: 16 residues. Germline loops: CDR1 SEHNR, CDR2 FQNEAQ (reference sequence).

This clonotype turned up a few times. The chain carries TRBV10-2 and TRBJ1-3; 9 nucleotides line up with TRBD1. CDR1 is WSHSY, CDR2 SAAADI, per germline. V was pared by 6 bases and J by 1 base, with 7 bases of the junction left unmatched. The CDR3 is 16 amino acids. The chain's CDR3 is CASRTSGTGSGNTIYF. The CDR3 region has the DNA TGCGCCAGCAGAACTAGCGGGACAGGGTCTGGAAACACCATATATTTT.

The chain uses TRBV19 and TRBJ2-7, with 9 bases lining up with TRBD1. The V and J ends lost 7 bases and 8 bases, in that order; junction bases with no gene match: 15. The CDR3 extends over 15 amino acids. Germline-derived CDR1 and CDR2 are LNHDA and SQIVND (reference sequence). DNA of the CDR3: TGTGCCAGTATGGGGACCGGGACAGGGCTCAACAAGCAGTACTTC. Amino acids: CASMGTGTGLNKQYF.

V is TRBV20-1 and J is TRBJ1-1, with D unclear. CDR3 length equals 15 residues. V shed 3 bases and J shed 2 bases, with 16 bases lying between them. Germline CDR1 is DFQATT and CDR2 is SNEGSKA (reference sequence). The CDR3 loop reads CSASHSGDTNTEAFF. In nucleotides, the CDR3 is TGCAGTGCTAGCCACTCGGGAGACACCAACACTGAAGCTTTCTTT.

With respect to this clonotype: Because the CDR3 is missing its conserved closing phenylalanine or tryptophan, this is likely a read error. The DNA is left out, because the CDR3 cannot be placed on it with certainty; the CDR3 is given as TCRdb lists it. The chain carries TRBV7-9 and TRBJ2-3; the listed D gene, TRBD2, was not tested against the DNA. Inclusive of both ends, the CDR3 amounts to 13 amino acids. Germline CDR1 reads SEHNR; CDR2 reads FQNEAQ (reference sequence). CDR3 loop: CASSSSGTWRESQ.

The rearrangement uses TRBV7-9 and TRBJ2-3; D unclear. This CDR3 is 13 amino acids long. Trimming shortened V by 2 bases and J by 6 bases, and 9 bases separated the two germline ends. CDR1 is SEHNR, CDR2 FQNEAQ, per germline (reference sequence). The CDR3 region is CASSLRIRDTQYF. The DNA of the CDR3 is TGTGCCAGCAGCTTACGAATTAGGGATACGCAGTATTTT.

Regarding this clonotype: At one of its ends the junction is not consistent with the germline gene, which may arise from a read error. This sequence joins TRBV5-6 and TRBJ2-1, with TRBD2 matching over 7 bases. The CDR3 length is 13 residues. CDR1 is SGHDT and CDR2 is YYEEEE in the germline V gene. The CDR3 nucleotides are TGTGCCAGCAGCTTGGGGGAAGCGGGAAGTCTGTCCTTC. Translated, it gives CASSLGEAGSLSF.

The CDR3 DNA reads TGCAGCGGAAACAGGGGGCTAACTGAAGCTTTCTTT. Its translation is CSGNRGLTEAFF. This chain connects TRBV29-1 to TRBJ1-1; TRBD1 agrees at 9 bases. There are 12 residues in the CDR3. The germline V gene has CDR1 SQVTM and CDR2 ANQGSEA. Trimming cost V 7 bases and J 5 bases; bases outside gene matches: 5. The full variable domain, with the rest looked up from reference TRBV29-1 and TRBJ1-1, is SAVISQKPSRDICQRGTSLTIQCQVDSQVTMMFWYRQQPGQSLTLIATANQGSEATYESGFVIDKFPISRPNLTFSTLTVSNMSPEDSSIYLCSGNRGLTEAFFGQGTRLTVV.

V usage is TRBV7-3 and J usage is TRBJ2-5; D possibly corresponds to TRBD2 (7 bases). The CDR3 covers 15 residues. Germline V gives CDR1 SGHTA, CDR2 FQGTGA. The germline V and J ends were trimmed by 5 bases and 4 bases, with 17 bases remaining between them. The CDR3 DNA reads TGTGCCAGCAGCCCAGCGGGGACATGGGCAGAGACCCAGTACTTC. Amino acids: CASSPAGTWAETQYF.

With regard to this clonotype: An end of the junction differs from the germline gene, which may be a read error. V usage is TRBV7-8 and J usage is TRBJ2-3; D ambiguous. There are 14 residues in the CDR3. Germline V gives CDR1 SGHVS, CDR2 FQNEAQ. The CDR3 sequence is CASSFDPGAAALSF. In DNA, the CDR3 is TGTGCCAGCAGCTTTGATCCAGGCGCGGCAGCCCTTTCCTTT.

The chain combines TRBV9 with TRBJ2-3; 15 bases are shared with TRBD2. The J segment lost 6 bases and the V segment lost 7 bases, leaving 6 bases of the junction unmatched. Germline CDR1 reads SGDLS; CDR2 reads YYNGEE. The CDR3 contains 15 residues. CDR3 protein: CASGGLAGGLDTQYF. DNA of the CDR3: TGTGCCAGCGGAGGACTAGCGGGGGGGCTGGATACGCAGTATTTT.

Remarks on this clonotype: The DNA is left out, because the CDR3 cannot be placed on it with certainty; the CDR3 is given as TCRdb lists it. The V gene is TRBV2, the J gene TRBJ2-7. The CDR3 is 18 amino acids long, termini counted. Per the germline V gene, CDR1 is SNHLY and CDR2 is FYNNEI. Here the CDR3 reads CASRKVENANEQFFGPYV.

The rearrangement uses TRBV14 and TRBJ2-5; D perhaps matches TRBD2 (5 bases). Looked up from germline, CDR1 is SGHDN and CDR2 is FVKESK. V was pared by 2 bases and J by 1 base, with 14 bases between. The CDR3 spans 16 residues. The CDR3 protein is CASSQRPADIQETQYF. The CDR3 DNA follows: TGTGCCAGCAGCCAACGGCCAGCGGATATCCAAGAGACCCAGTACTTC.

Points on this clonotype: One end of the junction varies from germline; a read error may be responsible. The chain recombines TRBV11-2 with TRBJ2-5; unclear D gene. Looked up from germline, CDR1 is SGHAT and CDR2 is FQNNGV. The CDR3 length is 14 residues. The CDR3 reads CASSRGQSKETQYF. DNA for the CDR3: TGCGCCAGCAGCCGAGGCCAGTCCAAAGAGACCCAGTACTTC.